This TCR beta chain is from a study of shared clonotypes between healthy human individuals. This clone was seen only a few times. TCRdb keeps only in-frame clones here, not all; method: immunoSEQ multiplex PCR. The table lists roughly 1 million clones, about 77% of them singletons. This clonotype was obtained from a man aged 18 to 29 in good health. Sample: memory CD4+ T cells sorted from blood. Subset reported: CD45RA-negative fraction.

The CDR3 region has the DNA TGTGCCAGCAGTCGACAGGGTGGCTCTGGAAACACCATATATTTT. It specifies CASSRQGGSGNTIYF. The gene calls are TRBV9 and TRBJ1-3; 7 nucleotides match TRBD1. The V and J ends lost 5 bases and 0 bases, in that order; junction bases with no gene match: 5. This CDR3 spans 15 amino acids. Per germline, CDR1 SGDLS and CDR2 YYNGEE.